This TCR beta chain appears in the sequencing data of a study of T cell repertoires in cytomegalovirus infection. Study-level background: Use of recently identified HLA-C-restricted and well-studied HLA-B-restricted CMV epitopes was part of the study. Carrying CMV and the relevant HLA type showed in public TCR beta signatures.

Trimming removed 5 bases at V and 6 bases at J, with 10 bases between. CDR1 is KGHDR, CDR2 SFDVKD, per germline. The length of the CDR3 is 13 residues. About this clonotype: The antigen is not known.

Using its own MiXCR run on the reads, TCRdb lists one record per CDR3 protein. There are a few hundred thousand distinct CDR3 sequences in the sample; roughly 34% occur only once, and roughly 13% lies in the top ten. Study-wide results and limits: The response measured ex vivo was dominated by TCR beta clonotypes (HLA-C-restricted and CMV-specific). Frequencies of public TCR beta families were cumulated, and this identified carriers of CMV plus the relevant HLA.

The TCR sequence derives from a human donor in good health (CMV status not recorded). Some clones in this sample may be carry-over from other donors' samples. This sample comprised cultured PBMCs, obtained from culture after CMV antigen stimulation. The J gene is TRBJ2-1, the V gene TRBV24-1, with D uncertain. The CDR3 loop reads CATSGPFGNEQFF. CDR3 nucleotide sequence: TGTGCCACCAGTGGTCCGTTTGGCAATGAGCAGTTCTTC.